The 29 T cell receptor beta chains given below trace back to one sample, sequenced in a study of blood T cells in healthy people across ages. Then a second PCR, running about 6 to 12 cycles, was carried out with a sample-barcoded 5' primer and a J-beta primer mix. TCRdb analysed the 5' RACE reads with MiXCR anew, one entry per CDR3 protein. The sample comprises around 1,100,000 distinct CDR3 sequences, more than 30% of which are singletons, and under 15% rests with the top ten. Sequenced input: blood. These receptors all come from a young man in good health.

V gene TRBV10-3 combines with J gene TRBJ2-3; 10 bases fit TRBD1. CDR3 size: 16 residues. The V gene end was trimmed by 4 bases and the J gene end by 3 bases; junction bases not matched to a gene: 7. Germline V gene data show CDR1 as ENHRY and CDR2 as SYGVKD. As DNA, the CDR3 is TGTGCCATCAGTGGCAGACAGGGGGCGCGGACAGATACGCAGTATTTT. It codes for CAISGRQGARTDTQYF.

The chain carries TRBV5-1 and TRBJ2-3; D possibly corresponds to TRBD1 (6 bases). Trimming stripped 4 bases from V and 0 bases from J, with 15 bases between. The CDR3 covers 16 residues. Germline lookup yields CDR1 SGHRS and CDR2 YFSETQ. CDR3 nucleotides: TGCGCCAGCAGCCCTACCGGGACAACTAGCACAGATACGCAGTATTTT. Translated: CASSPTGTTSTDTQYF.

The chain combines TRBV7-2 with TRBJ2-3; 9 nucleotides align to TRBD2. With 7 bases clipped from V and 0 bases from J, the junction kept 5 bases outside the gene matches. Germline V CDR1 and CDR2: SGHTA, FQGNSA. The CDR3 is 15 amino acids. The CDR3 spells CASTPGLASTDTQYF. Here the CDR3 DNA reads TGTGCCAGCACCCCGGGACTAGCCAGCACAGATACGCAGTATTTT. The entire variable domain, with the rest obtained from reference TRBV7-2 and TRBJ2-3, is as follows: GAGVSQSPSNKVTEKGKDVELRCDPISGHTALYWYRQSLGQGLEFLIYFQGNSAPDKSGLPSDRFSAERTGGSVSTLTIQRTQQEDSAVYLCASTPGLASTDTQYFGPGTRLTVL.

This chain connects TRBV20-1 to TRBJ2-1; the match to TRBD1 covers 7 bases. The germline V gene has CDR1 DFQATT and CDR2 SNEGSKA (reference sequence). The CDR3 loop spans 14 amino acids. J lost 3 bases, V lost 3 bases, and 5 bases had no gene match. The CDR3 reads CSASDGTVYNEQFF. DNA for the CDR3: TGCAGTGCTAGTGACGGGACAGTCTACAATGAGCAGTTCTTC.

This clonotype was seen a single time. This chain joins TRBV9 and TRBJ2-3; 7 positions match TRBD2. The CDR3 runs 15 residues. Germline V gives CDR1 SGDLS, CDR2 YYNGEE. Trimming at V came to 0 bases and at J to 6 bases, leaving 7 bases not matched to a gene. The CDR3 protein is CASSVVSGGVDTQYF. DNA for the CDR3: TGTGCCAGCAGCGTAGTCTCGGGGGGTGTGGATACGCAGTATTTT. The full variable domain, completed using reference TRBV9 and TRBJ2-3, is DSGVTQTPKHLITATGQRVTLRCSPRSGDLSVYWYQQSLDQGLQFLIQYYNGEERAKGNILERFSAQQFPDLHSELNLSSLELGDSALYFCASSVVSGGVDTQYFGPGTRLTVL.

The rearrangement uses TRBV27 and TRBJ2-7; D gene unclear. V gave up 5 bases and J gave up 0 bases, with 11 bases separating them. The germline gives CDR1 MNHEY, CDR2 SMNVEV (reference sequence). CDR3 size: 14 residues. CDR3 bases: TGTGCCAGCAGTGTGGACGTCCGCTCCTACGAGCAGTACTTC. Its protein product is CASSVDVRSYEQYF.

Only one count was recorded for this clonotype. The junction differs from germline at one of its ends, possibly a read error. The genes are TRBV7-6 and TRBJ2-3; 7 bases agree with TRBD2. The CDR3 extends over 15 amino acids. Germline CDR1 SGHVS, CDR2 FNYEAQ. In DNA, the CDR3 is TGTGCCAGCAGCTCCCACCCGGGGGGAACAGATATGCAGTATTTT. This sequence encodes CASSSHPGGTDMQYF.

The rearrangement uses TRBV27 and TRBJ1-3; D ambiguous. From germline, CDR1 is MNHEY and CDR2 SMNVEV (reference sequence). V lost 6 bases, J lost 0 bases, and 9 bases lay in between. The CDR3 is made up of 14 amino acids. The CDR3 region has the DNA TGTGCCAGCAGGTCAAAAGACTCTGGAAACACCATATATTTT. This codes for CASRSKDSGNTIYF.

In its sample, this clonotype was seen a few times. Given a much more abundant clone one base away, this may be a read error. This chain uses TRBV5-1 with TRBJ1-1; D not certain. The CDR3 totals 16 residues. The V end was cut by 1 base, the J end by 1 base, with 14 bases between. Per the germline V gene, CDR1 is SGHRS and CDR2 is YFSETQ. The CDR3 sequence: CASSLRTAFRNTEAFF. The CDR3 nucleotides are TGCGCCAGCAGCTTGAGGACCGCTTTTAGGAACACTGAAGCTTTCTTT.

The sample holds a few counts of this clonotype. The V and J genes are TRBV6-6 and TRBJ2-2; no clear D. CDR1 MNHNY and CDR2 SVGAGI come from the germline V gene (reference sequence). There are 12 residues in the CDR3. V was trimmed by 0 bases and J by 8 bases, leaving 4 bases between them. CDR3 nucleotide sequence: TGTGCCAGCAGTTACTCACAGGGGGAGCTGTTTTTT. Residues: CASSYSQGELFF.

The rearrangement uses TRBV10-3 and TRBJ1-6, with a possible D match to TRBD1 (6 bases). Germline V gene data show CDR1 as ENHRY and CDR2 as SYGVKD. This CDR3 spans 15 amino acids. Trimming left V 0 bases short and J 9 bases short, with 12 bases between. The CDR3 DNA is TGTGCCATCAGTGAGTCTGCAGGGGCAAGTTCACCCCTCCACTTT. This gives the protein CAISESAGASSPLHF.

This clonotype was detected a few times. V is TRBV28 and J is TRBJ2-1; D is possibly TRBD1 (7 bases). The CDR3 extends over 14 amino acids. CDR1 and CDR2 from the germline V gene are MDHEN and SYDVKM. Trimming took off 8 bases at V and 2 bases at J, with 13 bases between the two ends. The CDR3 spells CASCTRGAYNEQFF. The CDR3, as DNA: TGTGCCAGCTGTACCAGGGGGGCCTACAATGAGCAGTTCTTC.

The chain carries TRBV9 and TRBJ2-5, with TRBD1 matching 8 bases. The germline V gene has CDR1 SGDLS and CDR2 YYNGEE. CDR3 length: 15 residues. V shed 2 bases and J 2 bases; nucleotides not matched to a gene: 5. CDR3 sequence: CASSVGTGTQETQYF. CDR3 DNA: TGTGCCAGCAGCGTGGGGACAGGTACTCAAGAGACCCAGTACTTC.

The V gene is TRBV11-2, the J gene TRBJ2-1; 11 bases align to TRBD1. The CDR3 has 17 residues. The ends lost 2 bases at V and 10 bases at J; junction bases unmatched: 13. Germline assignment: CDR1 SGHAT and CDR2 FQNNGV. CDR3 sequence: CASSLPYYRTGGWEQFF. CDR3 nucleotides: TGTGCCAGCAGCTTACCCTATTACCGGACAGGGGGCTGGGAGCAGTTCTTC.

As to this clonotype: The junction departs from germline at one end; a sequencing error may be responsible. This CDR3 is CSARDRERGERDEQSF. CDR3 nucleotide sequence: TGCAGTGCTAGAGATCGCGAGAGGGGGGAGAGGGACGAGCAGTCCTTC. V is TRBV20-1 and J is TRBJ2-7; either TRBD1 or TRBD2 may fit D (6 bases each). The CDR3 length is 16 residues. Per the germline V gene, CDR1 is DFQATT and CDR2 is SNEGSKA (reference sequence).

The CDR3 coding sequence is TGTGCCAGCAGTTATGTGGGCCCCTCCTACAATGAGCAGTTCTTC. It codes for CASSYVGPSYNEQFF. J is TRBJ2-1 and V is TRBV6-2 or TRBV6-3; D unclear. This CDR3 comprises 15 residues. Trimming pared 3 bases from V and 0 bases from J, leaving 9 bases between. The germline gives CDR1 MNHEY, CDR2 SVGEGT.

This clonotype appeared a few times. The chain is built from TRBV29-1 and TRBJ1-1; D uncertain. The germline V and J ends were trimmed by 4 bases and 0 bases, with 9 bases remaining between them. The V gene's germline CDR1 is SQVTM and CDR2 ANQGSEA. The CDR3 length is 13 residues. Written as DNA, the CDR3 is TGCAGCGTTGGTAGGAATCTGAACACTGAAGCTTTCTTT. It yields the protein CSVGRNLNTEAFF.

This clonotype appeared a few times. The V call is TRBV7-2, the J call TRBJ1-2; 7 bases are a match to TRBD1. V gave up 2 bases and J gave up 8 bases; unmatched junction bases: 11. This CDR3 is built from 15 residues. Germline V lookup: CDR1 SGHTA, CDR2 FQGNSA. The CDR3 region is CASSLLLEGAKGYTF. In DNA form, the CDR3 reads TGTGCCAGCAGCTTATTACTTGAGGGGGCTAAGGGCTACACCTTC.

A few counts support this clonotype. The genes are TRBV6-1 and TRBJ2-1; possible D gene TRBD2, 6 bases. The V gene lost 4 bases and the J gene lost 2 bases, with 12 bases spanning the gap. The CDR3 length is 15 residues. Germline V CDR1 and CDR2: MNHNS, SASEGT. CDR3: CASSVAAGTYNEQFF. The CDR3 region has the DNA TGTGCCAGCAGTGTAGCGGCAGGAACCTACAATGAGCAGTTCTTC.

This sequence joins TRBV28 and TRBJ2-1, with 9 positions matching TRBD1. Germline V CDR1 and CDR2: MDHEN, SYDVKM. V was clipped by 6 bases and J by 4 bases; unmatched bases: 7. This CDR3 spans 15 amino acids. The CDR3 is CASRAPGQGYNEQFF. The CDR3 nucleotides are TGTGCCAGCAGGGCTCCGGGACAGGGTTACAATGAGCAGTTCTTC.

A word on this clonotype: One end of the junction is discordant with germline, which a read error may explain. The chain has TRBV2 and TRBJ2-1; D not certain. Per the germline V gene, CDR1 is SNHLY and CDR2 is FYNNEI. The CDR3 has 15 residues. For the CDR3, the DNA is TGTACCAGCATCACTTCCCCCTCATCCTACAATGAGCAGTTCTTC. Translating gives CTSITSPSSYNEQFF.

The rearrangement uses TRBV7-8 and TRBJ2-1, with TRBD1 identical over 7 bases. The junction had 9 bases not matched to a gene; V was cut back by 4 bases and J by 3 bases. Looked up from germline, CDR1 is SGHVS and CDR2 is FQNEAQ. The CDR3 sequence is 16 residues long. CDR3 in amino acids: CASSYMTGTIYNEQFF. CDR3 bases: TGTGCCAGCAGCTATATGACAGGGACCATCTACAATGAGCAGTTCTTC.

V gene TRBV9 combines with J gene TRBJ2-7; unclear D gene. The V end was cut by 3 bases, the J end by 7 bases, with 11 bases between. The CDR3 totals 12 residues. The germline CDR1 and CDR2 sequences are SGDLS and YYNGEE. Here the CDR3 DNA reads TGTGCCAGCAGCGGCCGATACAATGAGCAGTACTTC. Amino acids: CASSGRYNEQYF.

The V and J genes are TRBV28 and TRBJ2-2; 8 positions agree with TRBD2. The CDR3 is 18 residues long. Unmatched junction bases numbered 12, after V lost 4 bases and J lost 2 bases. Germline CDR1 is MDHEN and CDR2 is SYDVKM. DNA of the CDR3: TGTGCCAGCAGTTGGCCAGCGGGGCGGGGGGTTAACACCGGGGAGCTGTTTTTT. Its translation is CASSWPAGRGVNTGELFF.

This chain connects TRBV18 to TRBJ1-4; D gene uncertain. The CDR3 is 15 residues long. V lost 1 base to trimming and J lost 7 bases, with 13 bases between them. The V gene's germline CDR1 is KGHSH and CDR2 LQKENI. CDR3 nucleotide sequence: TGTGCCAGCTCACCACGGAGGGAGACTGGTGAAAAACTGTTTTTT. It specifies CASSPRRETGEKLFF.

CDR3 bases: TGCGCCAGCAGCCATATCAGGGCAGAGGATAACACTGAAGCTTTCTTT. Its protein product is CASSHIRAEDNTEAFF. V usage is TRBV4-3 and J usage is TRBJ1-1; the D gene is possibly TRBD1 (5 bases). V shed 3 bases and J shed 2 bases, with 16 bases lying between them. Germline values: CDR1 LGHNA, CDR2 YSLEER. The CDR3 has 16 residues.

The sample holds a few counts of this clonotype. The CDR3 sequence: CASSLEIQGDTF. The CDR3 DNA follows: TGTGCCAGCAGCTTAGAGATTCAGGGGGACACCTTC. This chain connects TRBV7-9 to TRBJ1-2; 7 bases are shared with TRBD1. The CDR3 totals 12 residues. J gave up 12 bases and V 1 base, and 5 bases lay outside the gene matches. Germline assignment: CDR1 SEHNR and CDR2 FQNEAQ (reference sequence).

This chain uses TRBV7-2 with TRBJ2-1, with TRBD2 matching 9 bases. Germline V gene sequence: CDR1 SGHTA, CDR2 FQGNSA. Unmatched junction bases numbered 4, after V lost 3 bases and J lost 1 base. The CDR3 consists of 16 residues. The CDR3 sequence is CASSLRRGGSYNEQFF. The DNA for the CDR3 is TGTGCCAGCAGCTTGCGGCGGGGGGGATCCTACAATGAGCAGTTCTTC.

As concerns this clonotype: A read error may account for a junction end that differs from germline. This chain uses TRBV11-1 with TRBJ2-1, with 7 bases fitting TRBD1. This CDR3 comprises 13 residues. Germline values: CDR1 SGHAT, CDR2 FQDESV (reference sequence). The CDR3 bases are TGTGCCTGCAGCCGTGGACAGGACAATGAGCAGTTCTTC. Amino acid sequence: CACSRGQDNEQFF.